The clone carrying this T cell receptor (beta chain) was observed a single time. Within the sample, other DNA sequences also encode this same CDR3. As originally analysed: The assay estimated nucleated cells by amplifying reference gene primers. Assay used: immunoSEQ multiplex PCR; TCRdb lists only in-frame clones, some missing. From that table come the V and J calls and clone size; the DNA was used to work out D and trimming. The table includes approximately 200,000 clones, 85% detected once. This specimen belongs to a study of blood T cell repertoires in COVID-19. The CDR3 has 11 amino acids. V was clipped by 7 bases and J by 0 bases, with 4 bases between them. The germline V gene encodes CDR1 SNHLY and CDR2 FYNNEI. Which cohort a participant joined came from the clinical history participants gave.

The chain employs TRBV2 and TRBJ2-7; D gene ambiguous. This sequence was found in a man aged 40-50 years who had recovered from COVID-19. The sample comprised PBMCs or T cells enriched from blood (not recorded which). CDR3 sequence: CASTVSYEQYF. In DNA form, the CDR3 reads TGTGCCAGCACAGTCTCCTACGAGCAGTACTTC.